This T cell receptor (beta chain) was sequenced for a study of response to subunit inactivated influenza vaccine. The CDR3 extends over 16 amino acids. Germline CDR1 reads SGHRS; CDR2 reads YFSETQ. V lost 2 bases to trimming and J lost 1 base, with 15 bases between them. MiXCR, applied by TCRdb to the RT-PCR reads, yields one record per CDR3 protein. The sample includes some 500,000 distinct CDR3 sequences, 13% of them seen just once. As to this clonotype: Its target is unknown.

General study points: The authors offered the suggestion that each seasonal influenza vaccination recruits few new T cells.

The receptor comes from a man in his forties or fifties who received an inactivated influenza vaccine. This rearrangement joins TRBV5-1 to TRBJ1-1, with a tentative D call TRBD1 (5 bases). Sequencing used PBMCs from blood, obtained about 40 days after vaccination. The CDR3, as DNA: TGCGCCAGCAGCTTCCTCCGTAGTGGGGCGAACACTGAAGCTTTCTTT. The encoded protein is CASSFLRSGANTEAFF.